This TCR beta chain appears in the sequencing data of a study of a mutant IDH1 vaccine in newly diagnosed glioma. For the study at large: There were roughly 62% males and about 38% females among treated patients, whose mean age was about 40 years.

This table comes from immunoSEQ multiplex PCR, and its TCRdb copy is limited to in-frame clones, with some not included. The sample consists of 58,000 or so clones, 86% of them appearing once. Time point denoted: week 35, safety follow-up. A 20-mer mutant IDH1 peptide at 300 ug was injected subcutaneously with topical imiquimod. Note on this clone: Its specificity is unknown.

Germline V lookup: CDR1 LNHDA, CDR2 SQIVND (reference sequence). CDR3 length: 17 residues. V was pared by 3 bases and J by 0 bases, with 11 bases of the junction left unmatched. The sequence derives from a man aged 35-49 years with glioma. The chain couples TRBV19 to TRBJ2-7, with TRBD2 matching over 7 bases. The material sequenced was PBMCs, taken from a glioma patient whose treatment included an IDH1 peptide vaccine. The DNA for the CDR3 is TGTGCCAGTAGTATGCCCGCCTTAGCGGGTCCCTCCTACGAGCAGTACTTC. Translated, it gives CASSMPALAGPSYEQYF.